This TCR beta chain was sequenced in a study of blood T cells in healthy people across ages. As regards this clonotype: This may come from a read error, since a much larger clone is one base off.

The CDR3 loop spans 13 amino acids. The authors ran a second PCR of 7 to 11 cycles using a sample-barcoded 5' primer and a J-beta primer mix. Using its own MiXCR run on the 5' RACE reads, TCRdb lists one record per CDR3 protein. The data contain more than 800,000 distinct CDR3 sequences, 29% of them singletons. The chain has TRBV12-3 or TRBV12-4 and TRBJ1-1; the D is unclear. The sequence was collected from an elderly woman in good health. The sequenced sample was blood. The DNA for the CDR3 is TGTGCCAGCAGGCCTGAACCGAACACTGTAGCTTTCTTT. It codes for CASRPEPNTVAFF.